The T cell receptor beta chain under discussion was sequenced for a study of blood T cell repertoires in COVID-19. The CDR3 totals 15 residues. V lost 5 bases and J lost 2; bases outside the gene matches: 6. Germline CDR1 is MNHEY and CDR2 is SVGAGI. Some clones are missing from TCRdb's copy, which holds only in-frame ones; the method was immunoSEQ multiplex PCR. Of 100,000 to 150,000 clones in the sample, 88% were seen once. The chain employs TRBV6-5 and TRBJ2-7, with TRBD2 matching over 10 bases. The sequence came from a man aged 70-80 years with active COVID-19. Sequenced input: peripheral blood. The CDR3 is CASSRLAGPTYEQYF. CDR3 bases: TGTGCCAGCAGTAGACTAGCGGGCCCTACCTACGAGCAGTACTTC.